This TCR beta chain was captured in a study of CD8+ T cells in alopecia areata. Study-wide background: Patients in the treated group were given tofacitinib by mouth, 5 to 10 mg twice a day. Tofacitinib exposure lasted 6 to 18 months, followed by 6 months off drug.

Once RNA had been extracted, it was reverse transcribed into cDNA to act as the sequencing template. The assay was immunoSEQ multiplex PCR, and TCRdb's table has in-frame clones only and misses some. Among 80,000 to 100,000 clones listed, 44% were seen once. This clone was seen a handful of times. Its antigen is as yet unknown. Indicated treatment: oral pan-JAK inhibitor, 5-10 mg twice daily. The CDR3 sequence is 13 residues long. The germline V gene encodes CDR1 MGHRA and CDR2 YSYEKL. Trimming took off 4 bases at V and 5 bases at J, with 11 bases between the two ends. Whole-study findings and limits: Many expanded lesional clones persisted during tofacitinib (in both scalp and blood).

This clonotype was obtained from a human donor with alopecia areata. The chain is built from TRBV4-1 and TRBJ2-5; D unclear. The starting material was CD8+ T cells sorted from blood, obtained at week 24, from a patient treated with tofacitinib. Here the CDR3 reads CASSPEGPETQYF. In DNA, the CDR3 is TGCGCCAGCAGCCCGGAAGGGCCCGAGACCCAGTACTTC.